This record looks at one T cell receptor beta chain sequence and its context. Its antigen remains unknown. This sample is part of a study of T cell repertoires in cytomegalovirus infection. Overall study: Through public TCR beta signatures, both CMV infection and matching HLA type were indicated.

V was shortened by 3 bases and J by 6 bases, with 15 bases between the two germline ends. The CDR3 has 15 residues. TCRdb reprocessed the reads with MiXCR, giving one entry per CDR3 protein. The sample lists some 560,000 distinct CDR3 sequences; 35% to 50% were seen once. This TCR was recovered from a human donor in good health (CMV status not recorded). Some clones in this sample may be carry-over from other donors' samples. The specimen comprised cultured PBMCs, sampled from culture after CMV antigen stimulation. The chain combines TRBV12-3 or TRBV12-4 with TRBJ1-5; D perhaps matches TRBD1 (5 bases). The CDR3 DNA sequence: TGTGCCAGCAGTTTCGCCGCTGGGGCTAGTCAGCCCCAGCATTTT. It specifies CASSFAAGASQPQHF.